Presented here are 2 T cell receptor beta chains from one specimen sequenced in a study of human T cells and chemical hapten exposure. One entry per CDR3 protein results from TCRdb running MiXCR on the RACE reads. The data contain more than 300,000 distinct CDR3 sequences, approximately 5% of them seen just once; the ten biggest clones take up 2% to 3%. Sample time point: pre-sensitization, week 0. Treatment specified: therapeutic diphenylcyclopropenone sensitization with weekly scalp DPC. The sample in question was whole blood, obtained in connection with sensitization to the hapten diphenylcyclopropenone (DPC). The receptor source for this set is a woman in her fifties or sixties with alopecia areata. Some clones in this sample may be carry-over from other donors' samples.

This clonotype turned up a few times. V gene TRBV24-1 combines with J gene TRBJ2-3; a possible D gene is TRBD1 (7 bases). CDR1 is KGHDR and CDR2 is SFDVKD in the germline V gene. The CDR3 has 17 residues. V lost 3 bases to trimming and J lost 5 bases, with 20 bases between them. DNA of the CDR3: TGTGCCACCAGTGATCCCAGCCAGGGGGACTTGGGAGATACGCAGTATTTT. The encoded protein is CATSDPSQGDLGDTQYF.

At least ten counts were recorded for this clonotype. V is TRBV29-1 and J is TRBJ2-7, with 9 bases that match TRBD2. V gave up 0 bases and J gave up 2 bases; unmatched junction bases: 8. Germline loops: CDR1 SQVTM, CDR2 ANQGSEA. This CDR3 has 16 amino acids. CDR3 sequence: CSVEDRGREGPYEQYF. The CDR3 nucleotides read TGCAGCGTTGAAGATCGGGGGCGGGAGGGCCCCTACGAGCAGTACTTC.